The rows below give T cell receptor beta chains drawn from one sample of a study of post-analysis software for immune sequencing data. MiXCR, run by TCRdb on the PCR reads, gives a single entry per CDR3 protein. This sample has about 570,000 distinct CDR3 sequences, with roughly 34% found just once. The sequenced material came from blood. The receptors originated from a girl aged 2-17 years with multiple sclerosis. The CDR3 runs from the conserved cysteine through the conserved F or W. The D gene is left open where the match is weak. The size of a clone is reported for some rows only, either as once, few or many, or as a class for expanded clones.

v_call	clone_size	j_call	d_call	cdr3_nt	cdr3_aa
TRBV7-9	few	TRBJ1-2	NA	TGTGCCAGCAGCTTATCACCTAGCGTTGGCTATGGCTACACCTTC	CASSLSPSVGYGYTF
TRBV20-1	NA	TRBJ2-7	TRBD1	TGCAGTGCTACGAGGGGGACAGGGGGCTCCTACGAGCAGTACTTC	CSATRGTGGSYEQYF
TRBV5-1	few	TRBJ1-2	NA	TGCGCCAGCAGCTATGTCCGGGACAATGGCTACACCTTC	CASSYVRDNGYTF
TRBV10-3	few	TRBJ1-5	NA	TGTGCCATCAGTGAGGGCACCGGGGGCAATCAGCCCCAGCATTTT	CAISEGTGGNQPQHF
TRBV5-1	NA	TRBJ2-3	TRBD2	TGCGCCAGCAGCCCGACAGGACTAGCGGGGGGGCGAGATACGCAGTATTTT	CASSPTGLAGGRDTQYF
TRBV2	NA	TRBJ1-1	NA	TGTGCCAGCAGTGTGGAGGCGAACACTGAAGCTTTCTTT	CASSVEANTEAFF
TRBV29-1	once	TRBJ2-2	NA	TGCAGCGTTGAAATCGTGGGTACCGGGGAGCTGTTTTTT	CSVEIVGTGELFF
TRBV12-3/TRBV12-4	NA	TRBJ2-2	NA	TGTGCCAGCAGTTTTCGAGGGACGGCAAACACCGGGGAGCTGTTTTTT	CASSFRGTANTGELFF
TRBV12-3/TRBV12-4	NA	TRBJ2-1	NA	TGTGCCAGCAGTTCTCCGGGAGAGCAGTTCTTC	CASSSPGEQFF
TRBV4-2	NA	TRBJ2-3	NA	TGTGCCAGCAGGCCGAATACAGGAATCCCCACAGATACGCAGTATTTT	CASRPNTGIPTDTQYF
TRBV15	NA	TRBJ1-2	NA	TGTGCCGCCAGCAGGGTTGACAACGGGGGCGGTGGTGGCTACACCTTC	CAASRVDNGGGGGYTF
TRBV3-1	once	TRBJ1-1	NA	TGTGCCAGCAGCCAGGAAACTGAAGCTTTCTTT	CASSQETEAFF
TRBV12-3/TRBV12-4	NA	TRBJ2-3	NA	TGTGCCAGCAGGACCCTCCCAAGAACAGATACGCAGTATTTT	CASRTLPRTDTQYF
TRBV3-1	NA	TRBJ2-7	TRBD2	TGTGCCAGCAGCCAAGGTGAGACTAGCGGAAAGCAGTACTTC	CASSQGETSGKQYF
TRBV5-1	few	TRBJ2-2	NA	TGCGCCAGCAGCGCCGCAGGGTCAAACACCGGGGAGCTGTTTTTT	CASSAAGSNTGELFF
TRBV5-5	NA	TRBJ1-5	NA	TGTGCCAGCAGTATGCTGGGGACGCCGAATCAGCCCCAGCATTTT	CASSMLGTPNQPQHF
TRBV29-1	few	TRBJ1-1	NA	TGCAGCGGGGAGGAGGGGAACACTGAAGCTTTCTTT	CSGEEGNTEAFF
TRBV20-1	NA	TRBJ1-2	NA	TGCAGTGCTAGAGGACGGATTAACTATGGCTACACCTTC	CSARGRINYGYTF
TRBV6-5	NA	TRBJ2-1	NA	TGTGCCAGCAGTTACCATCCCCGGGCGGGGCGGAGGTTCGATGAGCAGTTCTTC	CASSYHPRAGRRFDEQFF
TRBV6-2/TRBV6-3	many	TRBJ2-1	NA	TGTGCCAGCAGGCTTACTAGCAGTTCCTACAATGAGCAGTTCTTC	CASRLTSSSYNEQFF
TRBV20-1	few	TRBJ2-7	TRBD1	TGCAGTGCCAAGGGCCGGACAGGGAACTACGAGCAGTACTTC	CSAKGRTGNYEQYF
TRBV7-6	NA	TRBJ2-3	NA	TGTGCCAGCAGCTTATATGAACAGACTAGCACAGATACGCAGTATTTT	CASSLYEQTSTDTQYF
TRBV9	NA	TRBJ2-7	TRBD2	TGTGCCAGCAGCGCTATTGGGACTAGCTACGAGCAGTACTTC	CASSAIGTSYEQYF
TRBV2	NA	TRBJ2-1	NA	TGTGCCAGCAGTGAAGCCCTGATCGGTGAGCAGTTCTTC	CASSEALIGEQFF
TRBV20-1	once	TRBJ2-1	NA	TGCAGCAACGACCCGGGACACAGCTCCTACAATGAGCAGTTCTTC	CSNDPGHSSYNEQFF
TRBV6-2/TRBV6-3	few	TRBJ2-3	TRBD2	TGTGCCAGCAGAGTCAGCGGGGGGGCCTCAGATACGCAGTATTTT	CASRVSGGASDTQYF
TRBV4-1	NA	TRBJ1-1	NA	TGCGCCAGCAGCCCTGAACTTGTAGGGACTGAAGCTTTCTTT	CASSPELVGTEAFF
TRBV11-2	NA	TRBJ2-7	TRBD1	TGTGCCAGGACAGGGGGCGAGTACTACGAGCAGTACTTC	CARTGGEYYEQYF
TRBV5-5	few	TRBJ1-5	NA	TGTGCCAGCAGCTTCCTCCCGGATAGCAATCAGCCCCAGCATTTT	CASSFLPDSNQPQHF
TRBV5-1	NA	TRBJ2-3	TRBD1	TGCGCCAGCCACTCGGGCTTGGGACAGGGTGATACGCAGTATTTT	CASHSGLGQGDTQYF
TRBV4-1	NA	TRBJ1-2	NA	TGCGCCAGCAGCCAAGCTCGGTATGGCTACACCTTC	CASSQARYGYTF
TRBV5-1	NA	TRBJ1-6	TRBD1	TGCGCCAGCAGCTTACTACAGGGGAAGGATTCACCCCTCCACTTT	CASSLLQGKDSPLHF
TRBV20-1	NA	TRBJ1-2	NA	TGCAGTGCCAACGGACAGCCTAACTATGGCTACACCTTC	CSANGQPNYGYTF
TRBV6-6	few	TRBJ2-7	NA	TGTGCCAGCATCCCCACCTTTGGGCCACGGGTCGAGCAGTACTTC	CASIPTFGPRVEQYF
TRBV18	few	TRBJ2-5	TRBD1	TGTGCCAGCTCACCAATGCCAGGGGGCCAAGAGACCCAGTACTTC	CASSPMPGGQETQYF
TRBV29-1	few	TRBJ2-7	NA	TGCAGCGTTGAAGATCGAGCTGGCTCCTACGAGCAGTACTTC	CSVEDRAGSYEQYF
TRBV29-1	NA	TRBJ1-1	TRBD1	TGCAGCGTCTCCGGGACAGGGGGGTCTGAAGCTTTCTTT	CSVSGTGGSEAFF
TRBV5-1	NA	TRBJ2-1	NA	TGCGCCAGCAGCTTCCGTCTAGCGAGGGGTAACAGCTCCTACAATGAGCAGTTCTTC	CASSFRLARGNSSYNEQFF
TRBV27	NA	TRBJ2-7	NA	TGTGCCAGCAGTTTATCCAGGGCCAACACCTACGAGCAGTACTTC	CASSLSRANTYEQYF
TRBV6-2/TRBV6-3	few	TRBJ2-1	TRBD2	TGTGCCAGCAGTTGGGCTCGCGGGGGCTCCTACAATGAGCAGTTCTTC	CASSWARGGSYNEQFF